This T cell receptor (beta chain) stems from a study of T cells in Graves' hyperthyroidism and ophthalmopathy. Broader study findings: In the blood, most expanded thyroid clonotypes above 0.001 appeared as well.

The CDR3 covers 16 residues. CDR1 and CDR2 (germline): MNHNS, SASEGT. Trimming cost V 0 bases and J 9 bases, with 18 bases left between them. Amplification of TCR beta CDR3 regions was performed using RNA transcripts as template. The HTBI primer set was used in a first-round RT-PCR of the TCR CDR3. TCRdb passed the multiplex PCR reads through MiXCR, listing each CDR3 protein once. The table shows 400,000 to 500,000 distinct CDR3 sequences, with approximately 15% occurring only once. This clonotype was observed a few times. Its antigen remains unidentified. This sequence joins TRBV6-1 and TRBJ2-1; D is possibly TRBD2 (6 bases). The sample was blood. This TCR came from a man between 18 and 35 years old with Graves' ophthalmopathy. The CDR3 protein is CASSEAGGAGWSEQFF. CDR3 DNA: TGTGCCAGCAGTGAAGCAGGAGGGGCGGGATGGAGTGAGCAGTTCTTC.